These 9 T cell receptor beta chains were all obtained from the same sample, sequenced in a study of technical replicates of blood from several donors. The table came from immunoSEQ multiplex PCR; TCRdb's copy has only in-frame clones and leaves some out. This repertoire shows approximately 70,000 clones, 90% to 95% found once; its top ten account for 4.7%. Sequences were obtained from PBMCs. The receptors shown here come from a human donor in good health. Some clones in this sample may be carry-over from other donors' samples.

The chain combines TRBV30 with TRBJ2-1; D perhaps matches TRBD1 (6 bases). The CDR3 extends over 11 amino acids. V was shortened by 5 bases and J by 4 bases, with 6 bases between the two germline ends. CDR1 is GTSNPN, CDR2 SVGIG, per germline (reference sequence). CDR3: CAWGQYNEQFF. CDR3 nucleotide sequence: TGTGCCTGGGGACAGTACAATGAGCAGTTCTTC.

This clone was counted between two and nine times. The rearrangement uses TRBV29-1 and TRBJ2-2, with 7 bases identical to TRBD1. This CDR3 has 15 amino acids. V lost 5 bases to trimming and J lost 2 bases; unmatched junction nucleotides: 8. Germline CDR1 reads SQVTM; CDR2 reads ANQGSEA. CDR3 residues: CSVPGTAKNTGELFF. DNA of the CDR3: TGCAGCGTTCCCGGGACAGCTAAAAACACCGGGGAGCTGTTTTTT.

The V call is TRBV7-7, the J call TRBJ2-5, with 7 positions matching TRBD2. This CDR3 has 14 residues. V shed 1 base and J 5 bases; nucleotides not matched to a gene: 4. Germline assignment: CDR1 SSHAT and CDR2 FNYEAQ (reference sequence). CDR3 nucleotide sequence: TGTGCCAGCAGCTTAGTGGGGGGGGTTGAGACCCAGTACTTC. Translated: CASSLVGGVETQYF.

This chain joins TRBV7-2 and TRBJ2-1; 7 bases align to TRBD2. V was clipped by 4 bases and J by 8 bases; unmatched bases: 5. The germline V gene has CDR1 SGHTA and CDR2 FQGNSA. This CDR3 comprises 13 residues. The CDR3 region has the DNA TGTGCCAGCAGCTGGGGACGGGGGGATGAGCAGTTCTTC. This gives the protein CASSWGRGDEQFF. Combining the CDR3 with reference TRBV7-2 and TRBJ2-1 gives the whole variable domain GAGVSQSPSNKVTEKGKDVELRCDPISGHTALYWYRQSLGQGLEFLIYFQGNSAPDKSGLPSDRFSAERTGGSVSTLTIQRTQQEDSAVYLCASSWGRGDEQFFGPGTRLTVL.

This chain links TRBV30 with TRBJ2-7, with 8 bases matching TRBD1. The CDR3 contains 15 residues. V was clipped by 3 bases and J by 6 bases; unmatched bases: 13. Germline CDR1 GTSNPN, CDR2 SVGIG (reference sequence). As DNA, the CDR3 is TGTGCCTGGAGCCATCGGGACAGGTCAGGGCGCGAGCAGTACTTC. Encoded protein: CAWSHRDRSGREQYF. Supplemented by reference TRBV30 and TRBJ2-7, the full variable domain reads SQTIHQWPATLVQPVGSPLSLECTVEGTSNPNLYWYRQAAGRGLQLLFYSVGIGQISSEVPQNLSASRPQDRQFILSSKKLLLSDSGFYLCAWSHRDRSGREQYFGPGTRLTVT.

This chain links TRBV6-6 with TRBJ1-1; no definite D call. The germline V and J ends were trimmed by 2 bases and 5 bases, with 12 bases remaining between them. Germline CDR1 MNHNY, CDR2 SVGAGI (reference sequence). CDR3 length: 14 residues. The CDR3 protein is CASSYVRVETEAFF. The CDR3 DNA follows: TGTGCCAGCAGTTACGTACGGGTCGAAACTGAAGCTTTCTTT.

V usage is TRBV18 and J usage is TRBJ1-1; 7 bases fit TRBD1. The CDR3 runs 14 residues. Germline values: CDR1 KGHSH, CDR2 LQKENI. Trimming at V came to 2 bases and at J to 3 bases, leaving 3 bases not matched to a gene. The CDR3 is CASSPTGADTEAFF. The CDR3 region has the DNA TGTGCCAGCTCACCAACAGGGGCCGACACTGAAGCTTTCTTT.

The V gene is TRBV5-1, the J gene TRBJ2-5, with D maybe TRBD2 (6 bases). The CDR3 spans 16 residues. Trimming shortened V by 0 bases and J by 4 bases, and 16 bases separated the two germline ends. Per the germline V gene, CDR1 is SGHRS and CDR2 is YFSETQ. CDR3 coding DNA: TGCGCCAGCAGCTTGGATGGGGCGGGGAGGCGAGAGACCCAGTACTTC. Translating it yields CASSLDGAGRRETQYF.

The chain has TRBV6-5 and TRBJ2-7; weak D call: TRBD2 (5 bases). Germline CDR1 MNHEY, CDR2 SVGAGI. The CDR3 has 15 amino acids. V dropped 2 bases and J dropped 7 bases, with 18 bases sitting between them. CDR3 sequence reads: CASSYAPGENVEQYF. The CDR3, as DNA: TGTGCCAGCAGTTACGCCCCCGGGGAAAATGTGGAGCAGTACTTC.